This passage covers 14 T cell receptor beta chains from one sample sequenced in a study of shared clonotypes between healthy human individuals. Generated by immunoSEQ multiplex PCR, the TCRdb table keeps only in-frame clones and is missing some. The sample contains 950,000 to 1,300,000 clones, about 75% of which appear only once. The sample comprised memory CD4+ T cells sorted from blood. As to subset: CD45RA-negative fraction. The receptor set was obtained from a man younger than 35 in good health.

This clone was seen more than once but under ten times. The chain carries TRBV29-1 and TRBJ1-1; 9 nucleotides align to TRBD1. V lost 7 bases to trimming and J lost 4 bases; unmatched junction nucleotides: 7. Germline CDR1 and CDR2: SQVTM and ANQGSEA. This CDR3 comprises 13 residues. The CDR3 DNA sequence: TGCAGCGCATGGACAGGGGAGTTCACTGAAGCTTTCTTT. Residues: CSAWTGEFTEAFF.

J is TRBJ2-7 and V is TRBV28; no firm D call. This CDR3 comprises 14 residues. The germline gives CDR1 MDHEN, CDR2 SYDVKM. Between the trimmed V and J ends, which lost 3 bases and 2 bases, there was a span of 11 bases. DNA of the CDR3: TGTGCCAGCAGTTTCTCGCGCCAGCCCTACGAGCAGTACTTC. Its translation is CASSFSRQPYEQYF.

The rearrangement joins TRBV30 to TRBJ2-3, with TRBD2 matching 9 bases. After removal of 2 bases from V and 5 bases from J, the junction contained 11 bases not matched to a gene. CDR3 length equals 16 residues. Germline CDR1 GTSNPN, CDR2 SVGIG (reference sequence). In DNA form, the CDR3 reads TGTGCCTGGAGTAGGGGTAGCGGGGGCCGGGGAGATACGCAGTATTTT. Translating it yields CAWSRGSGGRGDTQYF.

The genes are TRBV5-1 and TRBJ1-3; D call uncertain. The CDR3 runs 15 residues. Germline loops: CDR1 SGHRS, CDR2 YFSETQ. Trimming stripped 0 bases from V and 7 bases from J, with 14 bases between. The CDR3 DNA is TGCGCCAGCAGCTTGGACAGCCTTCTCGGGAACACCATATATTTT. Translated, it gives CASSLDSLLGNTIYF. Looking up the rest from reference TRBV5-1 and TRBJ1-3 gives the full variable domain: KAGVTQTPRYLIKTRGQQVTLSCSPISGHRSVSWYQQTPGQGLQFLFEYFSETQRNKGNFPGRFSGRQFSNSRSEMNVSTLELGDSALYLCASSLDSLLGNTIYFGEGSWLTVV.

This sequence joins TRBV30 and TRBJ1-6, with 11 nucleotides matching TRBD1. This CDR3 is built from 12 residues. Unmatched junction bases numbered 3, after V lost 7 bases and J lost 10 bases. Germline CDR1 reads GTSNPN; CDR2 reads SVGIG (reference sequence). CDR3 region: CASGQGGSPLHF. DNA for the CDR3: TGTGCCTCGGGACAGGGGGGATCACCCCTCCACTTT.

The genes are TRBV19 and TRBJ1-5; D remains unclear. The CDR3 has 15 amino acids. Trimming removed 3 bases from V and 1 base from J, with 10 bases in between. From germline, CDR1 is LNHDA and CDR2 SQIVND (reference sequence). The CDR3 DNA reads as TGTGCCAGTAGTATTAGAAGGTCAAGCAATCAGCCCCAGCATTTT. Protein sequence: CASSIRRSSNQPQHF.

This clone showed up just once. V gene TRBV10-3 combines with J gene TRBJ2-7; D gene ambiguous. Between the trimmed V and J ends, which lost 6 bases and 6 bases, there was a span of 12 bases. The CDR3 totals 12 residues. Germline lookup yields CDR1 ENHRY and CDR2 SYGVKD. The CDR3 spells CAIRMATGEQYF. The CDR3 nucleotides read TGTGCCATCAGGATGGCGACGGGCGAGCAGTACTTC.

This clone was detected only a few times. The chain links TRBV28 to TRBJ2-3; no clear D gene. CDR3 size: 13 residues. Trimming took off 3 bases at V and 0 bases at J, with 4 bases between the two ends. The germline CDR1 and CDR2 sequences are MDHEN and SYDVKM. Here the CDR3 reads CASSLTSTDTQYF. The CDR3 nucleotides are TGTGCCAGCAGTTTGACTAGCACAGATACGCAGTATTTT.

The gene calls are TRBV4-3 and TRBJ2-3; D is unclear. This CDR3 comprises 15 residues. Germline lookup yields CDR1 LGHNA and CDR2 YSLEER. The ends were cut back, 0 bases at V and 5 bases at J, with 12 bases in the middle. In nucleotides, the CDR3 is TGCGCCAGCAGCCAAGATATAGGAGCAATAGATACGCAGTATTTT. It translates to CASSQDIGAIDTQYF.

The gene calls are TRBV9 and TRBJ2-7; D may be TRBD2 (6 bases). Germline V gene lookup returns CDR1 SGDLS and CDR2 YYNGEE. The CDR3 loop spans 12 amino acids. The V end was cut by 0 bases, the J end by 7 bases, with 8 bases between. Here the CDR3 reads CASSVVGGEQYF. The CDR3 DNA is TGTGCCAGCAGCGTAGTCGGGGGAGAGCAGTACTTC.

This chain connects TRBV29-1 to TRBJ2-1, with 8 bases that match TRBD1. With V trimmed by 6 bases and J by 1 base, 14 bases remained unmatched. The CDR3 totals 17 residues. Germline V gene sequence: CDR1 SQVTM, CDR2 ANQGSEA. CDR3 loop: CSVPGQGLRRSYNEQFF. The CDR3 region has the DNA TGCAGCGTGCCCGGACAGGGCCTAAGGAGGTCCTACAATGAGCAGTTCTTC.

The chain is built from TRBV10-1 and TRBJ2-5, with TRBD2 matching 7 bases. Germline V gene data show CDR1 as WNHNN and CDR2 as SYGVQD (reference sequence). The CDR3 loop spans 15 amino acids. Unmatched junction bases numbered 5, after V lost 0 bases and J lost 4 bases. The CDR3 spells CASSESAGRGETQYF. DNA for the CDR3: TGCGCCAGCAGTGAGTCGGCAGGGAGGGGAGAGACCCAGTACTTC.

This sequence joins TRBV6-6 and TRBJ2-7; 12 nucleotides match TRBD2. From germline, CDR1 is MNHNY and CDR2 SVGAGI (reference sequence). The CDR3 loop spans 16 amino acids. With 4 bases clipped from V and 5 bases from J, the junction kept 9 bases outside the gene matches. In DNA form, the CDR3 reads TGTGCCAGCAGTTCCACTCTAGCGGGGGGGCAAAACGAGCAGTACTTC. Its translation is CASSSTLAGGQNEQYF.

This clone has more than one count but fewer than ten. DNA of the CDR3: TGTGCCAGCAGCTTAGCGGGGAAAGTCTATGGCTACACCTTC. Protein: CASSLAGKVYGYTF. The chain has TRBV7-9 and TRBJ1-2; D remains ambiguous. The germline gives CDR1 SEHNR, CDR2 FQNEAQ (reference sequence). With 0 bases removed from V and 4 bases from J, the gap between germline ends came to 9 bases. The CDR3 length is 14 residues.